This T cell receptor beta chain appears in the sequencing data of a study of T cell repertoires in cytomegalovirus infection. From germline, CDR1 is SGHTA and CDR2 FQGNSA. V dropped 4 bases and J dropped 3; count of bases not matched to a gene: 5. CDR3 length equals 14 residues. Using its own MiXCR run on the reads, TCRdb lists one record per CDR3 protein. This sample has about half a million distinct CDR3 sequences, with 33% found just once. Note on this clonotype: Its antigen is as yet unknown.

The material sequenced was cultured PBMCs, taken from culture after CMV antigen stimulation. The chain is built from TRBV7-2 and TRBJ2-7; 8 bases match TRBD2. The TCR originated in a human donor in good health (CMV status not recorded). Some clones in this sample may be carry-over from other donors' samples. CDR3 nucleotides: TGTGCCAGCAGCTACTCGGGACTAGGCTACGAGCAGTACTTC. Its translation is CASSYSGLGYEQYF.